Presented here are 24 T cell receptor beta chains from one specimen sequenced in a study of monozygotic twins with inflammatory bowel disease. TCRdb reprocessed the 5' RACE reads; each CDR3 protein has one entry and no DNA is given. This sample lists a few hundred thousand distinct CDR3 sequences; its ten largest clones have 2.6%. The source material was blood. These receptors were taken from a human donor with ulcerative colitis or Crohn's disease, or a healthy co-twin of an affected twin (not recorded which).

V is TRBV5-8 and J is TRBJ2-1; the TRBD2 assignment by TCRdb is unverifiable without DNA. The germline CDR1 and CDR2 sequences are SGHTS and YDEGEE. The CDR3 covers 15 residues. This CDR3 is CASSLWSGGAAEQFF. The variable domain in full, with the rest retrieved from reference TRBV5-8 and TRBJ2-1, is EAGVTQSPTHLIKTRGQQATLRCSPISGHTSVYWYQQALGLGLQFLLWYDEGEERNRGNFPPRFSGRQFPNYSSELNVNALELEDSALYLCASSLWSGGAAEQFFGPGTRLTVL.

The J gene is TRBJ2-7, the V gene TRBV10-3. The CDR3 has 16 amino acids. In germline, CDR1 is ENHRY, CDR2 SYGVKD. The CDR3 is CAISETTGLSSYEQYF.

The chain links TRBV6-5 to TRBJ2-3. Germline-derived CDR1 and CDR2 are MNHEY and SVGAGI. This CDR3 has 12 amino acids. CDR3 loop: CASSPHADTQYF.

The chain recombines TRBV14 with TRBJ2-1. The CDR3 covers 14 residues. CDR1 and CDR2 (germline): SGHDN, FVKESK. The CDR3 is CASSQEAVYNEQFF.

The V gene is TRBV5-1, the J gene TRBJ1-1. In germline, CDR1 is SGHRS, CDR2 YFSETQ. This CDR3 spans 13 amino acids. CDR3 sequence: CASSEGSSTEAFF. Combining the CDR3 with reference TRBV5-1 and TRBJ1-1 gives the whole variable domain KAGVTQTPRYLIKTRGQQVTLSCSPISGHRSVSWYQQTPGQGLQFLFEYFSETQRNKGNFPGRFSGRQFSNSRSEMNVSTLELGDSALYLCASSEGSSTEAFFGQGTRLTVV.

This CDR3 reads CASSLMDSSGANVLTF. The chain joins TRBV12-3 or TRBV12-4 to TRBJ2-6. There are 16 residues in the CDR3.

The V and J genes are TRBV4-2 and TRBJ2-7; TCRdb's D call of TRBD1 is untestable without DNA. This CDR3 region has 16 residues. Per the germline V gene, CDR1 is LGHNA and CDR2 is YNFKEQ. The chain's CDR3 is CASSQDRLGGTYEQYF.

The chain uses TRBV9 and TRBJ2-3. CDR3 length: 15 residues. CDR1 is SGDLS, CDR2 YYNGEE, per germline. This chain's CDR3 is CASSDSWGPTDTQYF.

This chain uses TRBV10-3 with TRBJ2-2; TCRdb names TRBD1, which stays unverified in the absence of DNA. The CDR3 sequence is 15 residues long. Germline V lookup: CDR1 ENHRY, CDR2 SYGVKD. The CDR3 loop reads CAISETGGNTGELFF.

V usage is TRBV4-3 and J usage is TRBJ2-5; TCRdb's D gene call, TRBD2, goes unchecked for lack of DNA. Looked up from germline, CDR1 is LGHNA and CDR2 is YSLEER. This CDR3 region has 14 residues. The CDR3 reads CASSQRTSAATQYF.

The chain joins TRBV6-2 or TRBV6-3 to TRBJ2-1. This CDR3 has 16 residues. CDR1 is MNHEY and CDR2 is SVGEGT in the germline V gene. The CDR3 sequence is CASSSWAQSSYNEQFF.

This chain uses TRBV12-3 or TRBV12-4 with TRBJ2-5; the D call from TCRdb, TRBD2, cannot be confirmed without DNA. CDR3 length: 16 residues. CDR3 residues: CASSLISGGSQETQYF.

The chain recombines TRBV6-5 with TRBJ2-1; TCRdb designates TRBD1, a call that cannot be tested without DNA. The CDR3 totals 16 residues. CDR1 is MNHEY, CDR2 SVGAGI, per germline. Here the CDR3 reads CASSYQPGRSYNEQFF.

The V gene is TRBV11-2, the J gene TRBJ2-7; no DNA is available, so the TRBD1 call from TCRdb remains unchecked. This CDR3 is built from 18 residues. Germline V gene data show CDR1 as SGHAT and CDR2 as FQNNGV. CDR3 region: CASSPIPGDRGRPYEQYF.

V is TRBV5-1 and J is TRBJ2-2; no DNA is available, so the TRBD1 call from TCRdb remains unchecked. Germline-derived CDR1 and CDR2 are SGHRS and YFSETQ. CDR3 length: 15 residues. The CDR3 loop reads CASSQGQSDPGELFF.

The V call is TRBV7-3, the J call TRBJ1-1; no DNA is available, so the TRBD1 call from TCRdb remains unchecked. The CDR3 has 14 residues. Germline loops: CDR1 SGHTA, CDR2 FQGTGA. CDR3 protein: CASSYQPGQGEAFF.

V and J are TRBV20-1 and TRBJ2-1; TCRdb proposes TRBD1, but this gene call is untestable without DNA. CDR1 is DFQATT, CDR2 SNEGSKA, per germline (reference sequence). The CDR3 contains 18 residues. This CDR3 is CSASNFRTVRTGLNEQFF.

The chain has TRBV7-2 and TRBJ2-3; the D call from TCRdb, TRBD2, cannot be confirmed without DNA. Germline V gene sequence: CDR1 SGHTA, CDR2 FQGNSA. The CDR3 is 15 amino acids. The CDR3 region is CASSLEPSALDTQYF.

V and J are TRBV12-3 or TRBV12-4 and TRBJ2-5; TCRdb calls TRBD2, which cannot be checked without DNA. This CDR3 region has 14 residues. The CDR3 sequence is CASSLIDEGTVQYF.

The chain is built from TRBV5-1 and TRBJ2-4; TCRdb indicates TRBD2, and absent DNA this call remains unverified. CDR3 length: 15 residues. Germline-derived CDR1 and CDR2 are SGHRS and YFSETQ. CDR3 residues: CASSPFAGGPNIQYF.

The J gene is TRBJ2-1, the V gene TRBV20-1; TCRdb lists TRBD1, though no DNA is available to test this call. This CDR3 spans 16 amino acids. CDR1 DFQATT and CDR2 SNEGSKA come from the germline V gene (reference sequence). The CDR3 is CSARDPGTGEYNEQFF.

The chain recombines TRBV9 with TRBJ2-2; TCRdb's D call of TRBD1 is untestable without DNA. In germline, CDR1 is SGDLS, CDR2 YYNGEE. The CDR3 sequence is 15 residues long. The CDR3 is CASSPRQGRTGELFF. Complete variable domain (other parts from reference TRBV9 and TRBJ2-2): DSGVTQTPKHLITATGQRVTLRCSPRSGDLSVYWYQQSLDQGLQFLIQYYNGEERAKGNILERFSAQQFPDLHSELNLSSLELGDSALYFCASSPRQGRTGELFFGEGSRLTVL.

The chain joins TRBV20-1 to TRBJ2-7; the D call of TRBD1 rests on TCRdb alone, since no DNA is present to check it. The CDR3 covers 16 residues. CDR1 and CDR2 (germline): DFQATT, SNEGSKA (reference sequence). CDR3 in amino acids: CSARVSNRLNSYEQYF.

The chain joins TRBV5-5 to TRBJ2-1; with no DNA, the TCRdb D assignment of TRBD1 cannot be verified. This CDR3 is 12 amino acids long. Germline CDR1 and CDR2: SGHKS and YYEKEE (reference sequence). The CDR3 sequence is CASRMTGGEQFF.